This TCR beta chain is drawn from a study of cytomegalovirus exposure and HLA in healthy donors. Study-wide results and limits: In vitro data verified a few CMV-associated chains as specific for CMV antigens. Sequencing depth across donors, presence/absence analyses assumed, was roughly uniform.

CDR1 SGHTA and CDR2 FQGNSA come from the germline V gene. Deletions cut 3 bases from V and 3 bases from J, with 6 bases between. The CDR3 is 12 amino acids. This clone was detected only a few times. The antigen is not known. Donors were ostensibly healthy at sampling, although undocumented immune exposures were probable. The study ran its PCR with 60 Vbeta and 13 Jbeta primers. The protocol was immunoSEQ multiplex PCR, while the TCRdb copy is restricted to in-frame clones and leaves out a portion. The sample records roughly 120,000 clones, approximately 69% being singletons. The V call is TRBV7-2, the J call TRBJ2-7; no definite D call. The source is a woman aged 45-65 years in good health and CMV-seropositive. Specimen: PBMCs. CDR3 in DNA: TGTGCCAGCAGCTTGGGCAGCTACGAGCAGTACTTC. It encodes CASSLGSYEQYF.